What follows is one TCR beta chain and its context. This entry is derived from a study of preoperative IRX-2 immunotherapy in early breast cancer. Treatment of the sample: preoperative locoregional IRX-2 cytokine immunotherapy. This phase Ib study tested locoregional IRX-2 cytokine immunotherapy given before surgery. Generated by immunoSEQ multiplex PCR, the TCRdb table keeps only in-frame clones and is missing some. Of 30,000 or so clones listed, around 83% are singletons. The receptor was isolated from a human donor with breast cancer. The sequencing here drew on lymph node tissue, taken from a patient treated with IRX-2 immunotherapy.

The CDR3 nucleotides read TGTGCCAGCAGTTCGACAGGGATTCCGGACACCATATATTTT. This translates into CASSSTGIPDTIYF. The chain joins TRBV6-8 to TRBJ1-3, with TRBD1 identical over 7 bases. Trimming took 4 bases from V and 8 from J; bases not matched to a gene: 8. The CDR3 has 14 residues. Germline CDR1 MNHGY, CDR2 SAAAGT.